The clone carrying this T cell receptor beta chain was recorded only once. The antigen remains unidentified. Investigators separated out CD4+ T cells once around 9 days of culture had passed. The data were taken from a study of vaccination effects on CD4 cells after COVID-19. The data were produced by immunoSEQ multiplex PCR, yet TCRdb's version contains in-frame clones alone and is incomplete. The sample lists approximately 40,000 clones; more than 75% were seen once. The input for sequencing was CD4+ T cells from PBMCs cultured without peptide, taken before COVID-19 vaccination. The sequence was collected from a human donor who received a COVID-19 vaccine.

The CDR3 DNA reads TGTGCCAGCAACCCCGGAGGGCTAGGCACAGATACGCAGTATTTT. Its protein is CASNPGGLGTDTQYF. V gene TRBV6-5 combines with J gene TRBJ2-3, with a tentative D call TRBD2 (6 bases). V gave up 7 bases and J gave up 1 base, with 15 bases separating them. The CDR3 extends over 15 amino acids. CDR1 is MNHEY, CDR2 SVGAGI, per germline.